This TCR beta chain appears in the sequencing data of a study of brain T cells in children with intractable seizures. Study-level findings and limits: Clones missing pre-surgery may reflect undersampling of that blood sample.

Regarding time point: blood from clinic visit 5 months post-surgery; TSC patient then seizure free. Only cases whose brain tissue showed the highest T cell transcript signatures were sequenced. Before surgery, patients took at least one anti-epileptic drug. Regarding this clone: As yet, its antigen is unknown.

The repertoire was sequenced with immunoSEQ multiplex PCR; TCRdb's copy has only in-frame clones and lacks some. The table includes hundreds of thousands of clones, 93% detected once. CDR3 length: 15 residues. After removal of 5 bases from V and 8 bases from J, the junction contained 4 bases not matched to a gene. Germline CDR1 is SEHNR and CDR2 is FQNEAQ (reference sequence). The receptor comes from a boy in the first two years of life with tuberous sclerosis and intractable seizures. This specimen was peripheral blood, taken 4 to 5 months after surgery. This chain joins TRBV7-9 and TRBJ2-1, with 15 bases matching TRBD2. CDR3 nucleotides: TGTGCCAGCAGCCCTGGACTAGCGGGAGGGGATGAGCAGTTCTTC. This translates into CASSPGLAGGDEQFF.